Listed here are 19 T cell receptor beta chains from one sample, sequenced in a study of neurological immune-mediated disorders. Each CDR3 protein gets one entry after TCRdb re-called the 5' RACE reads with MiXCR. This table has about 79,000 distinct CDR3 sequences, 14% appearing once. The specimen sequenced was PBMCs. The receptors come from a woman in her forties or fifties in good health.

The rearrangement uses TRBV9 and TRBJ1-3; D is unresolved. Germline V lookup: CDR1 SGDLS, CDR2 YYNGEE. There are 17 residues in the CDR3. Trimming removed 6 bases at V and 4 bases at J, with 23 bases between. CDR3 sequence reads: CASIPHSMGSSGNTIYF. The CDR3 nucleotides read TGTGCCAGCATCCCTCATTCAATGGGTAGCTCAGGAAACACCATATATTTT.

This clonotype was observed many times. This chain connects TRBV7-9 to TRBJ2-3; TRBD2 might be the D (5 bases). Trimming took 1 base from V and 0 from J, leaving 8 bases between them. In germline, CDR1 is SEHNR, CDR2 FQNEAQ (reference sequence). The CDR3 is 15 amino acids. The CDR3 loop reads CASSLGRRSTDTQYF. For the CDR3, the DNA is TGTGCCAGCAGCTTAGGGAGGAGAAGCACAGATACGCAGTATTTT.

Worth noting for this clonotype: At one end, the junction sequence differs from germline, possibly due to a read error. CDR3 sequence reads: CASSQSSYAYGCTF. The DNA for the CDR3 is TGTGCCAGCAGCCAAAGCAGTTACGCTTATGGCTGCACCTTC. V and J are TRBV3-1 and TRBJ1-2; D is uncertain. The CDR3 spans 14 residues. CDR1 and CDR2 from the germline V gene are LGHDT and YNNKEL (reference sequence).

The rearrangement uses TRBV5-1 and TRBJ2-1; 9 nucleotides line up with TRBD1. This CDR3 comprises 14 residues. Germline values: CDR1 SGHRS, CDR2 YFSETQ. V lost 8 bases and J lost 2; bases outside the gene matches: 5. The CDR3 region has the DNA TGCGCCAGTAACAGGGGGCGGACCTACAATGAGCAGTTCTTC. This encodes CASNRGRTYNEQFF. Full variable domain (remainder filled in from reference TRBV5-1 and TRBJ2-1): KAGVTQTPRYLIKTRGQQVTLSCSPISGHRSVSWYQQTPGQGLQFLFEYFSETQRNKGNFPGRFSGRQFSNSRSEMNVSTLELGDSALYLCASNRGRTYNEQFFGPGTRLTVL.

V and J are TRBV14 and TRBJ2-3; D unclear. CDR3 length equals 13 residues. The germline CDR1 and CDR2 sequences are SGHDN and FVKESK. V was cut by 4 bases and J by 2 bases, with 7 bases left in between. The CDR3 bases are TGTGCCAGCAGCCTGCAGGTCACAGATACGCAGTATTTT. Its translation is CASSLQVTDTQYF.

Ten or more counts support this clonotype. This chain joins TRBV5-5 and TRBJ2-5, with 14 bases aligning to TRBD2. The CDR3 is made up of 15 amino acids. V trimming: 4 bases; J trimming: 5 bases; junction bases outside the gene matches: 4. Germline V gene sequence: CDR1 SGHKS, CDR2 YYEKEE (reference sequence). The CDR3 sequence is CASSQGLAGDETQYF. DNA for the CDR3: TGTGCCAGCAGCCAGGGACTAGCGGGGGATGAGACCCAGTACTTC.

This clonotype was recorded at least ten times. The chain uses TRBV5-1 and TRBJ1-6; maybe TRBD1 (6 bases). The V gene lost 4 bases and the J gene lost 8 bases, with 19 bases spanning the gap. In germline, CDR1 is SGHRS, CDR2 YFSETQ. The CDR3 runs to 16 residues. CDR3 residues: CASSLKTGVGDSPLHF. CDR3 DNA sequence: TGCGCCAGCAGCCTAAAGACAGGCGTGGGGGATTCACCCCTCCACTTT.

This clonotype was picked up many times. V is TRBV20-1 and J is TRBJ2-3, with TRBD2 matching over 11 bases. With 5 bases clipped from V and 4 bases from J, the junction kept 11 bases outside the gene matches. This CDR3 has 16 residues. The germline gives CDR1 DFQATT, CDR2 SNEGSKA (reference sequence). In DNA, the CDR3 is TGCAGTGCTTTCCCTATAGCGGGAGGGCCACCAGATACGCAGTATTTT. Translated: CSAFPIAGGPPDTQYF.

At least ten counts were recorded for this clonotype. The gene calls are TRBV5-5 and TRBJ2-7; D is possibly TRBD1 (6 bases). V was trimmed by 5 bases and J by 7 bases, leaving 19 bases between them. Germline assignment: CDR1 SGHKS and CDR2 YYEKEE (reference sequence). This CDR3 is built from 14 residues. CDR3 coding DNA: TGTGCCAGCAGAAAGGGACATTCGATAGAGGAGCAGTACTTC. Translation gives CASRKGHSIEEQYF.

This clonotype appeared many times. V usage is TRBV6-5 and J usage is TRBJ2-7, with 8 bases that match TRBD2. This CDR3 has 16 residues. CDR1 MNHEY and CDR2 SVGAGI come from the germline V gene. Losses at the gene ends were 2 bases for V and 7 bases for J; bases not matched to a gene: 13. The CDR3 bases are TGTGCCAGCAGTTACGCCGCGGGGGGCCACCGAGGGGAGCAGTACTTC. Translation: CASSYAAGGHRGEQYF.

This clonotype came up many times. The V gene is TRBV20-1, the J gene TRBJ2-5, with D possibly matching TRBD2 (5 bases). Per the germline V gene, CDR1 is DFQATT and CDR2 is SNEGSKA (reference sequence). The CDR3 is 15 amino acids. Trimming cost V 1 base and J 4 bases, with 16 bases left between them. CDR3 coding DNA: TGCAGTGCTAGAGCACCTCGGGGTCCGGGAGAGACCCAGTACTTC. Amino acid sequence: CSARAPRGPGETQYF.

At least ten counts were recorded for this clonotype. The chain recombines TRBV10-3 with TRBJ1-6; 7 bases agree with TRBD1. Germline V gives CDR1 ENHRY, CDR2 SYGVKD. Trimming removed 3 bases from V and 5 bases from J; junction bases left unmatched: 7. The CDR3 runs to 16 residues. The CDR3 here is CAISDIRDRDNSPLHF. The CDR3 DNA sequence: TGTGCCATCAGTGACATCCGGGACAGAGATAATTCACCCCTCCACTTT.

This clonotype was seen many times. The CDR3 reads CASAGLATETQYF. For the CDR3, the DNA is TGTGCCAGCGCGGGACTAGCGACGGAGACCCAGTACTTC. The rearrangement joins TRBV12-3 or TRBV12-4 to TRBJ2-5; 10 positions match TRBD2. J was trimmed by 5 bases and V by 8 bases; bases with no gene match: 5. This CDR3 comprises 13 residues.

This clonotype was counted ten times or more. The genes are TRBV7-2 and TRBJ1-3; a weak D match, TRBD1 (5 bases). The CDR3 contains 21 residues. The V and J ends lost 4 bases and 0 bases respectively, with 28 bases between them. The germline V gene encodes CDR1 SGHTA and CDR2 FQGNSA. CDR3 bases: TGTGCCAGCAGCTCCTTTCCAGCGGGGCGACTCCCCTTATACTCTGGAAACACCATATATTTT. It yields the protein CASSSFPAGRLPLYSGNTIYF.

This chain connects TRBV29-1 to TRBJ2-5; possibly TRBD2 for D (6 bases). The V end lost 7 bases, the J end lost 5 bases, and 11 bases lay between the germline ends. There are 11 residues in the CDR3. CDR1 is SQVTM and CDR2 is ANQGSEA in the germline V gene. CDR3 DNA: TGCAGCGCGGGGGAGCGGGAGACCCAGTACTTC. Translating it yields CSAGERETQYF.

In this sample, this clonotype turned up many times. This rearrangement joins TRBV7-2 to TRBJ2-2; a weak D match, TRBD2 (6 bases). Germline CDR1 reads SGHTA; CDR2 reads FQGNSA. This CDR3 contains 15 residues. The ends were cut back, 6 bases at V and 2 bases at J, with 13 bases in the middle. CDR3 in amino acids: CASSFGRGNTGELFF. CDR3 DNA: TGTGCCAGCAGTTTTGGGCGGGGTAACACCGGGGAGCTGTTTTTT.

In this sample, this clonotype turned up many times. The chain combines TRBV20-1 with TRBJ2-3; D unclear. CDR3 size: 10 residues. The ends were cut back, 3 bases at V and 2 bases at J, with 0 bases in the middle. Germline lookup yields CDR1 DFQATT and CDR2 SNEGSKA (reference sequence). CDR3 loop: CSASTDTQYF. DNA for the CDR3: TGCAGTGCTAGCACAGATACGCAGTATTTT.

The V and J genes are TRBV28 and TRBJ2-1, with unresolved D. The CDR3 runs to 14 residues. Germline-derived CDR1 and CDR2 are MDHEN and SYDVKM. Deletions cut 5 bases from V and 6 bases from J, with 14 bases between. The CDR3 nucleotides read TGTGCCAGCAGTACACGGGCCCGGCCCAATGAGCAGTTCTTC. Translating it yields CASSTRARPNEQFF. The full variable domain, its missing parts supplied by reference TRBV28 and TRBJ2-1, is DVKVTQSSRYLVKRTGEKVFLECVQDMDHENMFWYRQDPGLGLRLIYFSYDVKMKEKGDIPEGYSVSREKKERFSLILESASTNQTSMYLCASSTRARPNEQFFGPGTRLTVL.

This clonotype was recorded at least ten times. The chain couples TRBV28 to TRBJ2-3, with D perhaps matching TRBD2 (6 bases). The CDR3 is 16 amino acids. Germline V lookup: CDR1 MDHEN, CDR2 SYDVKM. Trimming pared 2 bases from V and 4 bases from J, leaving 16 bases between. The CDR3, as DNA: TGTGCCAGCAGTTTAGGGGGGAGCACCGCTGCAGATACGCAGTATTTT. Its translation: CASSLGGSTAADTQYF.